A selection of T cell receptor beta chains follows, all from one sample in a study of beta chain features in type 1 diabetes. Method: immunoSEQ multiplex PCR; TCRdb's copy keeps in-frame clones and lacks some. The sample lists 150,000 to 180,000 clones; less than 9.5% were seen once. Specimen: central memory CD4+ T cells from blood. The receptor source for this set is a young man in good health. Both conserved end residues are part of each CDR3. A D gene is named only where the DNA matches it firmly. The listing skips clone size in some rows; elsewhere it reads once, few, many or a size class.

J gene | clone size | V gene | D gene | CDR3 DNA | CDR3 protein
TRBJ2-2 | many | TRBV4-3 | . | TGCGCCAGCAGCCAAGAGGCGGGAAACACCGGGGAGCTGTTTTTT | CASSQEAGNTGELFF
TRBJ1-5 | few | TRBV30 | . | TGTGCCTGGAGCGCCGACAATAGCAATCAGCCCCAGCATTTT | CAWSADNSNQPQHF
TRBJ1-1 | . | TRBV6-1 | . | TGTGCCAGCAGTGAAGTCAGCGACACTGAAGCTTTCTTT | CASSEVSDTEAFF
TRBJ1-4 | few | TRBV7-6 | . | TGTGCCAGCAGTCGGGACACCGGACGGGAAAAACTGTTTTTT | CASSRDTGREKLFF
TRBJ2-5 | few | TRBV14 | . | TGTGCCAGCAGCCAATTGGACAGCCAAGAGACCCAGTACTTC | CASSQLDSQETQYF
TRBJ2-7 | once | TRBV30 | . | TGTGCCTGGAGTGTAGACAGCTCCTACGAGCAGTACTTC | CAWSVDSSYEQYF
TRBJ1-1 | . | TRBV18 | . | TGTGCCAGCTCCACCTCGAGGGACACTGAAGCTTTCTTT | CASSTSRDTEAFF
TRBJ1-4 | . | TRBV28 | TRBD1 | TGTGCCAGCAGTATTGGGACAGGGTCAGGAAATGAAAAACTGTTTTTT | CASSIGTGSGNEKLFF
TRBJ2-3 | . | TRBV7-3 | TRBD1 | TGTGCCAGCAGCTCAACAGGGGGCGCAGATACGCAGTATTTT | CASSSTGGADTQYF
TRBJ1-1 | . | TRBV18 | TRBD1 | TGTGCCAGCTCACCGGCGGGACAGGGTTTTGGCACTGAAGCTTTCTTT | CASSPAGQGFGTEAFF
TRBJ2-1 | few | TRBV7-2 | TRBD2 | TGTGCCAGACCTAGCGGGAGTTTTGACAATGAGCAGTTCTTC | CARPSGSFDNEQFF
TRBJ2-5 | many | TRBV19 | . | TGTGCCAGTGCCAACAGGAACCAAGAGACCCAGTACTTC | CASANRNQETQYF
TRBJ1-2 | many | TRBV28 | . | TGTGCCAGCCAGAGGGGAGGGGTTTATGGCTACACCTTC | CASQRGGVYGYTF
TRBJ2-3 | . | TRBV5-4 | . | TGTGCCAGCAGCTTGGGTGGGGCGACTAGCACAGATACGCAGTATTTT | CASSLGGATSTDTQYF
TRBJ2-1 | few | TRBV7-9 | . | TGTGCCAGCAGCTACGTTCTAGCGTCCCGCTACAATGAGCAGTTCTTC | CASSYVLASRYNEQFF
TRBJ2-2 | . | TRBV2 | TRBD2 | TGTGCCAGCATCGGACTAGCGGTGAACACCGGGGAGCTGTTTTTT | CASIGLAVNTGELFF
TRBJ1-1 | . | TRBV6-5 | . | TGTGCCAGCAGTCGATTCAGGGATGCGGCTGAAGCTTTCTTT | CASSRFRDAAEAFF
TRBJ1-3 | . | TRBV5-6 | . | TGTGCCAGCAGCTTGAGAGGGCTTCCTGGAAACACCATATATTTT | CASSLRGLPGNTIYF
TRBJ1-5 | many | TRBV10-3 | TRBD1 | TGTGCCACCCGGGACAGGAGCAATCAGCCCCAGCATTTT | CATRDRSNQPQHF
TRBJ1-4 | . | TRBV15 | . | TGTGCCACCAGCCGGTACTCACCGGGGGATGAAAAACTGTTTTTT | CATSRYSPGDEKLFF
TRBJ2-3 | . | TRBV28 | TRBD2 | TGTGCCAGCAGTTTATGGGGACTAGCGGGAGGGCCGGTTATCACAGATACGCAGTATTTT | CASSLWGLAGGPVITDTQYF
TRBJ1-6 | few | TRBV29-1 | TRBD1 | TGCAGCGCCCGGGACAGTAATTCACCCCTCCACTTT | CSARDSNSPLHF
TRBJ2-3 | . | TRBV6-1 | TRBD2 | TGTGCCAGCAGTGAAGTACTAGCGGGGGGTCCAGATACGCAGTATTTT | CASSEVLAGGPDTQYF
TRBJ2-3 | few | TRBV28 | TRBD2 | TGTGCCAGCAGTCGTAGCGGGATGACAGATACGCAGTATTTT | CASSRSGMTDTQYF
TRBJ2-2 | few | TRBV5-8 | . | TGTGCCAGCAGCTTTCGGGACACCGGGGAGCTGTTTTTT | CASSFRDTGELFF
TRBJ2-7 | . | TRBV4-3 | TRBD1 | TGCGCCAGCACCCGGGACAGGGGGTCTCACGAGCAGTACTTC | CASTRDRGSHEQYF
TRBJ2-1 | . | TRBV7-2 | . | TGTGCCAGCAGCCCTCCTAGCCGCCTTAACTACAATGAGCAGTTCTTC | CASSPPSRLNYNEQFF
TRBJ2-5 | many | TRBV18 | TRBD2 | TGTGCCAGCTCACCACAGAGCGGGAGTCACGAGACCCAGTACTTC | CASSPQSGSHETQYF
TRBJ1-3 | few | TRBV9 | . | TGTGCCAGCAGCGACAGGACAGCCTCTGGAAACACCATATATTTT | CASSDRTASGNTIYF
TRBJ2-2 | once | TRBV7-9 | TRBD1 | TGTGCCAGCAGCTCGCTGACAGGGTACACCGGGGAGCTGTTTTTT | CASSSLTGYTGELFF
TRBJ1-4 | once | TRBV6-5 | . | TGTGCCAGCAGACAGCACAGGGTCAACGAAAAACTGTTTTTT | CASRQHRVNEKLFF
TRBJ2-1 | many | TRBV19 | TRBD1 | TGTGCCAGTACCAACCCGGGACAGGGTAATGAGCAGTTCTTC | CASTNPGQGNEQFF
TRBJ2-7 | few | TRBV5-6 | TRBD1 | TGTGCCAGCAGCAGGGACAGGGACTCCTACGAGCAGTACTTC | CASSRDRDSYEQYF
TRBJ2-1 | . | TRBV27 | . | TGTGCCAGCCTCCCGTGGGGCAGGGGGGAGAGGGCTGAGCAGTTCTTC | CASLPWGRGERAEQFF
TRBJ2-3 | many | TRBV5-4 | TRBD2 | TGTGCCAGCAGCTTGGGGGTTGGGGCGGGGGGTGTCAGTAATACGCAGTATTTT | CASSLGVGAGGVSNTQYF
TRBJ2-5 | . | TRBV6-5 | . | TGTGCCAGCAGCACGGGGGAACTCGGGCGGACCCAGTACTTC | CASSTGELGRTQYF
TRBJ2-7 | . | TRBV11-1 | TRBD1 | TGTGCCAGCAGCCGCATAGGGACAGCCTACGAGCAGTACTTC | CASSRIGTAYEQYF
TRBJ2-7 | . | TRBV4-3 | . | TGCGCCAGCAGCCAAGATCGGGTGCAGTACTTC | CASSQDRVQYF
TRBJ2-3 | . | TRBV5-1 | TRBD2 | TGCGCCAGCAGCTTTAGGTGGACTAGCGGCACAGATACGCAGTATTTT | CASSFRWTSGTDTQYF
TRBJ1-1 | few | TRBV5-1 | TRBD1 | TGCGCCAGCAGCTTACAGGGGGTGGGGACTGAAGCTTTCTTT | CASSLQGVGTEAFF
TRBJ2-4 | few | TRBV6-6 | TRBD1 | TGTGCCAGCAGTTCCGGGACAGGGAACATTCAGTACTTC | CASSSGTGNIQYF